This TCR beta chain derives from a study of vaccination and CD4 T cells after COVID-19. CDR1 and CDR2 from the germline V gene are DFQATT and SNEGSKA (reference sequence). The CDR3 totals 13 residues. Trimming took off 6 bases at V and 8 bases at J, with 19 bases between the two ends. Sequenced with the Oncomine TCR Beta short-read assay was DNA taken from cultured CD4+ T cells. TCRdb re-called the PCR reads through MiXCR, storing one row per CDR3 protein. The sample lists over 14,000 distinct CDR3 sequences; roughly four fifths were seen once. Documented treatment: roughly ten-day PBMC culture with coronavirus spike peptide pools or control peptides (ViraFEST assay). Upon completion of 10 days of culture, CD4+ T cells were isolated via negative selection. As for this clonotype: Its antigen remains unidentified.

Sequenced input: CD4+ T cells from blood, cultured in vitro. The chain is built from TRBV20-1 and TRBJ1-2, with D possibly TRBD1 on 5 matching bases. This sequence originates from a human donor who had recovered from COVID-19. This chain's CDR3 is CSAPRLQRDGYTF. DNA for the CDR3: TGCAGTGCCCCCCGACTTCAACGGGACGGCTACACCTTC.